This T cell receptor (beta chain) was sequenced in a study of blood T cell dynamics during melanoma immunotherapy. Study-level background: Patients with metastatic melanoma got pembrolizumab or nivolumab-ipilimumab as first-line care. Findings and caveats of the study: The most clonal sorted CD8+ subset, immune-effector cells, was closest to cell-free DNA CDR3 sequences.

About this clone itself: The antigen is not known.

The data were produced by immunoSEQ multiplex PCR, yet TCRdb's version contains in-frame clones alone and is incomplete. The table includes about 16,000 clones, approximately 94% detected once. Trimming cost V 0 bases and J 2 bases; bases outside gene matches: 0. The CDR3 consists of 16 residues. The V gene's germline CDR1 is SGHAT and CDR2 FQNNGV. As for time point: week 3, after first cycle of checkpoint inhibitor. Apart from a couple of fast progressors, RECIST 1.1 response was judged 12 weeks post-infusion. The chain has TRBV11-2 and TRBJ2-1, with 11 nucleotides matching TRBD2. Sequencing used effector memory CD8+ T cells from blood, obtained from a patient treated with checkpoint blockade. This TCR was sampled from a human donor with melanoma. The CDR3 DNA reads as TGTGCCAGCAGCTTAGAGACTAGCGGGGCCTACAATGAGCAGTTCTTC. Amino acids: CASSLETSGAYNEQFF.